The following is a T cell receptor (beta chain) sequence with its context. This record comes from a study of T cell changes during pregnancy in multiple sclerosis. The V segment lost 4 bases and the J segment 1 base; nucleotides outside the gene matches: 5. The CDR3 spans 15 residues. The germline V gene encodes CDR1 SGHDT and CDR2 YYEEEE. Method: immunoSEQ multiplex PCR; TCRdb's copy keeps in-frame clones and lacks some. The sample includes approximately 92,000 clones, approximately 92% of them seen just once. The clonotype was recovered from a female donor with multiple sclerosis, enrolled in a pregnancy study. The gene calls are TRBV5-6 and TRBJ2-3, with 8 bases lining up with TRBD1. The sample was peripheral blood, taken in the first trimester of pregnancy. CDR3: CASSKPTGGTDTQYF. CDR3 in DNA: TGTGCCAGCAGCAAACCGACAGGGGGCACAGATACGCAGTATTTT. Variable domain in full (rest from reference TRBV5-6 and TRBJ2-3): DAGVTQSPTHLIKTRGQQVTLRCSPKSGHDTVSWYQQALGQGPQFIFQYYEEEERQRGNFPDRFSGHQFPNYSSELNVNALLLGDSALYLCASSKPTGGTDTQYFGPGTRLTVL.